This TCR beta chain was profiled in a study of T cell responses to AZD1222 COVID-19 vaccine. Findings of the study overall: Regions 160-218 and 743-854 dominated among vaccine-associated CD4 TCRs spanning spike. Spike-specific TCR depth and breadth grew after two AZD1222 doses. Among those given AZD1222, only 6 or 7 were seropositive at baseline.

Comment on this clone: The antigen remains undetermined.

Unmatched junction bases numbered 15, after V lost 5 bases and J lost 5 bases. Germline V lookup: CDR1 SEHNR, CDR2 FQNEAQ (reference sequence). CDR3 size: 18 residues. Clones were read by immunoSEQ multiplex PCR, and TCRdb kept only the in-frame ones, dropping some. The table records roughly 140,000 clones, around 88% of them present only once. This TCR derives from an adult in good health. The J gene is TRBJ1-2, the V gene TRBV7-9; the match to TRBD1 covers 12 bases. The specimen comprised peripheral blood, sampled on day 0 of AZD1222 vaccination. The CDR3 sequence: CASSPTGQGAFVWYGYTF. The CDR3 DNA reads TGTGCCAGCAGCCCGACGGGACAGGGGGCCTTTGTTTGGTATGGCTACACCTTC.